The 12 T cell receptor beta chains listed next were all sequenced from one sample in a study of OX40 agonist ivuxolimab in advanced cancers. The protocol was immunoSEQ multiplex PCR, while the TCRdb copy is restricted to in-frame clones and leaves out a portion. The repertoire holds approximately 80,000 clones, about nine tenths seen once, with around 0.39% in the top ten. Sample: CD4+ or CD8+ T cells sorted from blood, taken in a trial of the OX40 agonist ivuxolimab. The receptors were sampled from an adult with an advanced solid tumor such as melanoma, head and neck, liver or kidney cancer.

The chain carries TRBV19 and TRBJ2-2; D is ambiguous. The CDR3 loop spans 14 amino acids. V shed 3 bases and J shed 1 base, with 6 bases lying between them. Per the germline V gene, CDR1 is LNHDA and CDR2 is SQIVND (reference sequence). The CDR3 is CASSILLNTGELFF. CDR3 nucleotide sequence: TGTGCCAGTAGTATCCTCCTGAACACCGGGGAGCTGTTTTTT.

The gene calls are TRBV5-4 and TRBJ1-2, with D possibly matching TRBD1 (5 bases). V was pared by 2 bases and J by 2 bases, with 13 bases between. Germline V lookup: CDR1 SGHNT, CDR2 YYREEE (reference sequence). The CDR3 contains 15 residues. The CDR3 nucleotides read TGTGCCAGCAGCTTCACGGTCAGGGAGAACTATGGCTACACCTTC. It yields the protein CASSFTVRENYGYTF. The full variable domain, completed using reference TRBV5-4 and TRBJ1-2, is ETGVTQSPTHLIKTRGQQVTLRCSSQSGHNTVSWYQQALGQGPQFIFQYYREEENGRGNFPPRFSGLQFPNYSSELNVNALELDDSALYLCASSFTVRENYGYTFGSGTRLTVV.

J is TRBJ2-5 and V is TRBV11-2; no clear D gene. CDR3 length: 13 residues. Between the trimmed V and J ends, which lost 5 bases and 4 bases, there was a span of 11 bases. CDR1 is SGHAT and CDR2 is FQNNGV in the germline V gene. The CDR3 region is CASSRSLGETQYF. For the CDR3, the DNA is TGTGCCAGCAGCCGTAGTCTGGGAGAGACCCAGTACTTC.

This chain joins TRBV11-2 and TRBJ2-3; unclear D gene. V was clipped by 4 bases and J by 2 bases, with 7 bases between them. Looked up from germline, CDR1 is SGHAT and CDR2 is FQNNGV. The CDR3 covers 13 residues. The CDR3 loop reads CASSSALTDTQYF. The CDR3 DNA reads TGTGCCAGCAGCTCGGCCCTCACAGATACGCAGTATTTT.

The chain combines TRBV2 with TRBJ1-5; D unclear. V dropped 6 bases and J dropped 0 bases, with 18 bases sitting between them. The germline V gene has CDR1 SNHLY and CDR2 FYNNEI. The CDR3 has 17 amino acids. This CDR3 is CASSAVQQVYSNQPQHF. As DNA, the CDR3 is TGTGCCAGCAGCGCGGTTCAACAAGTATATAGCAATCAGCCCCAGCATTTT.

J is TRBJ1-2 and V is TRBV25-1, with D hard to call. Germline CDR1 and CDR2: MGHDK and SYGVNS. V was pared by 3 bases and J by 8 bases, with 22 bases between. This CDR3 has 16 residues. CDR3 in amino acids: CASSDHGSTGLEGYTF. The CDR3 nucleotides are TGTGCCAGCAGTGACCACGGGAGCACTGGACTAGAAGGCTACACCTTC.

This sequence joins TRBV11-3 and TRBJ2-1; tentative D call: TRBD1 (5 bases). Per the germline V gene, CDR1 is SGHNT and CDR2 is YENEEA. V was cut by 3 bases and J by 3 bases, with 12 bases left in between. This CDR3 region has 15 residues. The CDR3 region has the DNA TGTGCCAGCAGCTTCAGGAGTCAGGGCTACAATGAGCAGTTCTTC. It codes for CASSFRSQGYNEQFF. The complete variable domain, with remaining parts taken from reference TRBV11-3 and TRBJ2-1, reads EAGVVQSPRYKIIEKKQPVAFWCNPISGHNTLYWYLQNLGQGPELLIRYENEEAVDDSQLPKDRFSAERLKGVDSTLKIQPAELGDSAVYLCASSFRSQGYNEQFFGPGTRLTVL.

V is TRBV19 and J is TRBJ1-5, with D perhaps TRBD1 (5 bases). This CDR3 is 16 amino acids long. The germline V and J ends were trimmed by 7 bases and 9 bases, with 25 bases remaining between them. Per the germline V gene, CDR1 is LNHDA and CDR2 is SQIVND (reference sequence). CDR3 in DNA: TGTGCCAGTACCCCCCCCGACAGTCTGGGGGTTAGGCCCCAGCATTTT. Translated: CASTPPDSLGVRPQHF. Full variable domain (remainder filled in from reference TRBV19 and TRBJ1-5): DGGITQSPKYLFRKEGQNVTLSCEQNLNHDAMYWYRQDPGQGLRLIYYSQIVNDFQKGDIAEGYSVSREKKESFPLTVTSAQKNPTAFYLCASTPPDSLGVRPQHFGDGTRLSIL.

The chain has TRBV28 and TRBJ1-5; D is ambiguous. Trimming took off 1 base at V and 8 bases at J, with 6 bases between the two ends. Germline V CDR1 and CDR2: MDHEN, SYDVKM. The CDR3 has 12 residues. The CDR3 spells CASSLLPEPQHF. The CDR3 bases are TGTGCCAGCAGTTTATTACCTGAGCCCCAGCATTTT. Complete variable domain (other parts from reference TRBV28 and TRBJ1-5): DVKVTQSSRYLVKRTGEKVFLECVQDMDHENMFWYRQDPGLGLRLIYFSYDVKMKEKGDIPEGYSVSREKKERFSLILESASTNQTSMYLCASSLLPEPQHFGDGTRLSIL.

The chain combines TRBV10-3 with TRBJ1-2; D gene unclear. The V end lost 6 bases, the J end lost 0 bases, and 11 bases lay between the germline ends. CDR1 is ENHRY and CDR2 is SYGVKD in the germline V gene. This CDR3 comprises 14 residues. CDR3 DNA sequence: TGTGCCATCAGCGTAGCCACTTCTAACTATGGCTACACCTTC. Translated, it gives CAISVATSNYGYTF.

This chain joins TRBV11-2 and TRBJ1-6; tentative D call: TRBD1 (5 bases). The CDR3 consists of 15 residues. Germline CDR1 SGHAT, CDR2 FQNNGV. V was cut by 6 bases and J by 10 bases, with 19 bases left in between. The CDR3 DNA follows: TGTGCCAGCAGTATCACCGGGGGGGGGAGGTCACCCCTCCACTTT. Translating gives CASSITGGGRSPLHF.

V gene TRBV10-1 combines with J gene TRBJ2-3; possible D gene TRBD1, 6 bases. The CDR3 totals 11 residues. Trimming left V 10 bases short and J 4 bases short, with 9 bases between. Germline V lookup: CDR1 WNHNN, CDR2 SYGVQD (reference sequence). The CDR3 DNA reads TGCGCCACCTACAGGGCAGATACGCAGTATTTT. Amino acids: CATYRADTQYF.